Sequencing of this T cell receptor (beta chain) was carried out in a study of radiotherapy plus CTLA-4 blockade in lung cancer. Sequencing used immunoSEQ multiplex PCR; TCRdb keeps in-frame clones, though not all of them. The sample has about 77,000 clones, approximately 73% seen once. The sequence derives from a human donor with non-small cell lung cancer whose response to radiotherapy plus ipilimumab could not be evaluated. The specimen was peripheral blood, collected from a patient treated with radiotherapy plus ipilimumab.

CDR3: CASSDPGLAIAKNIQYF. The CDR3 nucleotides read TGTGCCAGCAGTGACCCTGGACTAGCGATAGCCAAAAACATTCAGTACTTC. The rearrangement links TRBV2 to TRBJ2-4, with 9 bases identical to TRBD2. Germline CDR1 and CDR2: SNHLY and FYNNEI. Unmatched junction bases numbered 6, after V lost 3 bases and J lost 0 bases. The CDR3 is 17 residues long.